The rows below give T cell receptor beta chains drawn from one sample of a study of identical twins. TCRdb reanalysed the 5' RACE reads using MiXCR and keeps one entry per CDR3 protein. The sample lists approximately 240,000 distinct CDR3 sequences; around 15% were seen once. Sequencing input: memory (CD45RO+) T cells sorted from blood. These receptors all come from a woman under 30 in good health. Both conserved end residues are part of each CDR3. The D gene is left open where the match is weak. Expanded clones get a size class; other rows say once, few or many, or leave the size out.

NA	TRBV24-1	TRBD2	TRBJ2-1	TGTGCCACCAGTAGCGGGGGGGCCGGCAATGAGCAGTTCTTC	CATSSGGAGNEQFF
many	TRBV7-9	TRBD1	TRBJ2-3	TGTGCCAGCAGCTCCGACAGGGGGGACGCAGATACGCAGTATTTT	CASSSDRGDADTQYF
many	TRBV12-3/TRBV12-4	TRBD1	TRBJ2-4	TGTGCCAGCACCTCAGGGACAGGGGGCCCCAAAAACATTCAGTACTTC	CASTSGTGGPKNIQYF
few	TRBV7-9	NA	TRBJ2-4	TGTGCCAGCAGCTCTGGGATGACACTAGCCAAAAACATTCAGTACTTC	CASSSGMTLAKNIQYF
few	TRBV7-2	NA	TRBJ2-3	TGTGCCAGCAGCTTTGGAGGGGGGGTTGGGGATACGCAGTATTTT	CASSFGGGVGDTQYF
NA	TRBV20-1	NA	TRBJ2-1	TGCAGTGCTAGAGATCCGGCGGTCAATGAGCAGTTCTTC	CSARDPAVNEQFF
NA	TRBV24-1	TRBD1	TRBJ2-2	TGTGCCACCGGGACAGGGAGTACCGGGGAGCTGTTTTTT	CATGTGSTGELFF
NA	TRBV19	NA	TRBJ1-2	TGTGCCAGTAGTATGCAGCGAAACTATGGCTACACCTTC	CASSMQRNYGYTF
many	TRBV7-3	NA	TRBJ2-3	TGTGCCAGCAGCTCCGGTTCGGGGAATACGCAGTATTTT	CASSSGSGNTQYF
few	TRBV3-1	TRBD1	TRBJ1-6	TGTGCCAGCAGCCAGGGACAGGGTCCTTACGCTTCACCCCTCCACTTT	CASSQGQGPYASPLHF
many	TRBV12-3/TRBV12-4	TRBD2	TRBJ2-1	TGTGCCAGCAGTTTCACCGGGACTAGTCAGTTCTTC	CASSFTGTSQFF
few	TRBV6-1	NA	TRBJ1-4	TGTGCCAGCAGCCGGACAGTCTTTGCAACTAATGAAAAACTGTTTTTT	CASSRTVFATNEKLFF
few	TRBV27	NA	TRBJ2-2	TGTGCCAGCAGTTTCCGAGAGAACACCGGGGAGCTGTTTTTT	CASSFRENTGELFF
NA	TRBV20-1	NA	TRBJ2-1	TGCAGTGCTAGAGGGGGCGTCTCGGAGGGGACGGGTGAGCAGTTCTTC	CSARGGVSEGTGEQFF
NA	TRBV21-1	NA	TRBJ2-7	TGTGCCAGCAGCAAACTGGGGCATCGGCGGCGCCTTTTC	CASSKLGHRRRLF
NA	TRBV6-1	TRBD1	TRBJ1-4	TGTGCCAGCCGGGACAGTGGTGTGGAAAAACTGTTTTTT	CASRDSGVEKLFF
NA	TRBV30	NA	TRBJ2-1	TGTGCCTGGGGGGGGAACAATGAGCAGTTCTTC	CAWGGNNEQFF
many	TRBV5-5	NA	TRBJ1-6	TGTGCCAGCAGCTTGGCCCCAGGCGGCAGGCTGAATTCACCCCTCCACTTT	CASSLAPGGRLNSPLHF
NA	TRBV20-1	NA	TRBJ1-2	TGCAGTGCCCGTAAGCCTCGGGGTGGCTACACCTTC	CSARKPRGGYTF
many	TRBV2	NA	TRBJ1-2	TGTGCCAGCAGACAGGGTACAGGGTTCGGTGGCTACACCTTC	CASRQGTGFGGYTF
many	TRBV7-9	NA	TRBJ2-5	TGTGCCAGCAGCCTCGATACTAGTCAAGAGACCCAGTACTTC	CASSLDTSQETQYF
few	TRBV7-9	NA	TRBJ2-7	TGTGCCAGCAGCCTGGGCGGGGCTAGGCCCGACTACGAGCAGTACTTC	CASSLGGARPDYEQYF
few	TRBV7-9	NA	TRBJ2-7	TGTGCCAGCAGCTTGGCACTTCCCCCGGATGAGCAGTACTTC	CASSLALPPDEQYF
NA	TRBV2	NA	TRBJ1-1	TGTGCCAGCAGCGCACAGGGCCTCATGAACACTGAAGCTTTCTTT	CASSAQGLMNTEAFF
many	TRBV25-1	NA	TRBJ1-2	TGTGCCAGCAGTGTGCGGCCGTTCCATGGCTACACCTTC	CASSVRPFHGYTF
few	TRBV11-2	NA	TRBJ1-3	TGTGCCAGCAGCGTTACAGATTCTGGAAACACCATATATTTT	CASSVTDSGNTIYF
NA	TRBV12-3/TRBV12-4	TRBD2	TRBJ2-5	TGTGCCAGCAACCGGGGGGTCCAAGAGACCCAGTACTTC	CASNRGVQETQYF
many	TRBV12-3/TRBV12-4	NA	TRBJ2-1	TGTGCCAGTCAAGTATTGGACAATGAGCAGTTCTTC	CASQVLDNEQFF
few	TRBV7-9	NA	TRBJ1-2	TGTGCCAGCAGGGTGGCGGGCAACTATGGCTACACCTTC	CASRVAGNYGYTF
NA	TRBV29-1	TRBD1	TRBJ2-5	TGCAGCGTTGAAGTTAGAGGGACAGCCGCGACCCAGTACTTC	CSVEVRGTAATQYF
many	TRBV5-6	TRBD2	TRBJ2-5	TGTGCCAGCAGCTTGGGGACTAGACAAGAGACCCAGTACTTC	CASSLGTRQETQYF
few	TRBV30	NA	TRBJ2-7	TGTGCCTGGAGCTCAATAGCTACCTACGAGCAGTACTTC	CAWSSIATYEQYF
many	TRBV20-1	TRBD2	TRBJ2-2	TGCAGTGCTAGAGATCTTGCGGGGGACACCGGGGAGCTGTTTTTT	CSARDLAGDTGELFF
NA	TRBV20-1	NA	TRBJ1-6	TGCAGTGCCTTAGGATACGAGGGAGTGAGATCACCCCTCCACTTT	CSALGYEGVRSPLHF
NA	TRBV13	NA	TRBJ2-5	TGTGCCAGCAGCTTAGGCCCGCCCGTCGAGACCCAGTACTTC	CASSLGPPVETQYF
NA	TRBV2	TRBD1	TRBJ2-7	TGTGCCAGCAGTGTATACAGGGGGGCCTACGAGCAGTACTTC	CASSVYRGAYEQYF
many	TRBV30	NA	TRBJ2-5	TGTGCCTGGAGTGTAACGGGAGAGGGGACCCAGTACTTC	CAWSVTGEGTQYF
few	TRBV21-1	NA	TRBJ2-5	TGTGCCAGCAGCAGACGATCGGAACCTGTATCGGAGACCCAGTACTTC	CASSRRSEPVSETQYF
many	TRBV6-2/TRBV6-3	NA	TRBJ2-5	TGTGCCAGCAGCGCCCTGACTAGTCCGGGGGAGACCCAGTACTTC	CASSALTSPGETQYF
NA	TRBV11-2	TRBD1	TRBJ2-5	TGTGCCAGCGCACCGGGACAGGGTCGTTTCGGGGCCATGTACCAAGAGACCCAGTACTTC	CASAPGQGRFGAMYQETQYF
NA	TRBV18	NA	TRBJ1-1	TGTGCCAGCCGTCCCCTGGGCAGGGTGAACACTGAAGCTTTCTTT	CASRPLGRVNTEAFF
few	TRBV20-1	TRBD2	TRBJ2-7	TGCAGTGCACTAGCCCCGGGACTAGTAAGAGACGAGCAGTACTTC	CSALAPGLVRDEQYF
few	TRBV3-1	NA	TRBJ2-7	TGTGCCAGCAGCCAGGGGCAACACCCGACCCTAGATTCCTACGAGCAGTACTTC	CASSQGQHPTLDSYEQYF
NA	TRBV15	NA	TRBJ2-1	TGTGCCACCAGCAGAGATAACAAGCCCTACAATGAGCAGTTCTTC	CATSRDNKPYNEQFF
few	TRBV7-8	NA	TRBJ2-1	TGTGCCAGCAGCTTGACCCGGGATTTCAATGAGCAGTTCTTC	CASSLTRDFNEQFF
NA	TRBV7-2	TRBD2	TRBJ2-7	TGTGCCAGCAGCTTTGGACTAGGACTGGATGAGCAGTACTTC	CASSFGLGLDEQYF
NA	TRBV7-9	NA	TRBJ2-7	TGTGCCAGCAGCCCCCCGTTTCGGGCAGCGAAGACCTACGAGCAGTACTTC	CASSPPFRAAKTYEQYF
few	TRBV7-2	NA	TRBJ2-7	TGCGCCAGCAGCCCAGACAGGTTTCCCTACGAGCAGTACTTC	CASSPDRFPYEQYF
few	TRBV6-2/TRBV6-3	TRBD2	TRBJ2-7	TGTGCCAGCAGGGTAGCGGGAACCTACGAGCAGTACTTC	CASRVAGTYEQYF
medium-sized	TRBV12-3/TRBV12-4	NA	TRBJ2-5	TGTGCCAGCAGTCGAATCGGGACACTCCAAGAGACCCAGTACTTC	CASSRIGTLQETQYF
NA	TRBV4-3	NA	TRBJ2-1	TGCGCCAGCAGCCAAGGTCTTGGAGGTTCCTACAATGAGCAGTTCTTC	CASSQGLGGSYNEQFF
NA	TRBV9	NA	TRBJ2-7	TGTGCCAGCAGCGTAGTTCCACGGACTCCACCCTACGAGCAGTACTTC	CASSVVPRTPPYEQYF
NA	TRBV2	NA	TRBJ2-7	TGTGCCAGCAGTCAGGGACCGGCCCACTACGAGCAGTACTTC	CASSQGPAHYEQYF
few	TRBV6-1	TRBD2	TRBJ2-3	TGTGCCAGCAGTCGGGGACAGGGACTAGCGGGAGACCTCACAGATACGCAGTATTTT	CASSRGQGLAGDLTDTQYF
few	TRBV4-1	NA	TRBJ1-5	TGCGCCAGCAGCCAAGATCAAAGGGGGTTTCGCAATCAGCCCCAGCATTTT	CASSQDQRGFRNQPQHF
many	TRBV12-3/TRBV12-4	NA	TRBJ1-2	TGTGCCACAGAGAAGACGACAGGAGTTTATGGCTACACCTTC	CATEKTTGVYGYTF
few	TRBV7-8	NA	TRBJ1-5	TGTGCCAGCCGAGCCGGGGAGGAATGGTATCAGCCCCAGCATTTT	CASRAGEEWYQPQHF
NA	TRBV7-7	NA	TRBJ1-1	TGTGCTAGCAGCCCTCCCTCGGGTTTGAACACTGAAGCTTTCTTT	CASSPPSGLNTEAFF